This TCR beta chain was retrieved from a study of T cell changes during pregnancy in multiple sclerosis. The method was immunoSEQ multiplex PCR; TCRdb's version includes in-frame clones alone and lacks a portion of them. The repertoire has about 41,000 clones, about nine tenths of them found once; the top ten carry more than 0.6%. CDR1 ENHRY and CDR2 SYGVKD come from the germline V gene. This CDR3 is built from 14 residues. The V gene lost 2 bases and the J gene lost 4 bases, with 11 bases spanning the gap. This receptor was identified in a female donor with multiple sclerosis, enrolled in a pregnancy study. The genes are TRBV10-3 and TRBJ1-1; D not resolved. The sequenced sample was CD4+ T cells from peripheral blood mononuclear cells, obtained in the first trimester of pregnancy. CDR3 coding DNA: TGTGCCATCAGTGAGGCAAAAACAACCACTGAAGCTTTCTTT. Translation: CAISEAKTTTEAFF.